These 21 T cell receptor beta chains share one sample of origin, sequenced in a study of molecular identifiers for immune sequencing clone quantification. TCRdb used MiXCR to reprocess the PCR reads, holding one entry per CDR3 protein. This table holds about 510,000 distinct CDR3 sequences, around 21% found once. The sequenced sample was naive CD8+ T cells from blood, with Jurkat cell RNA spiked in. Described subset: FACS-sorted CD8+CD4-CCR7+CD45RA+ naive T cells. The receptors here all came from a human donor in good health. Some libraries in this study had Jurkat cell RNA spiked in.

The chain is built from TRBV4-1 and TRBJ2-7; the D gene is possibly TRBD1 (5 bases). The CDR3 runs to 16 residues. With 0 bases removed from V and 6 bases from J, the gap between germline ends came to 18 bases. Germline V gives CDR1 MGHRA, CDR2 YSYEKL. The CDR3 is CASSQEGHPSTAEQYF. The DNA of the CDR3 is TGCGCCAGCAGCCAAGAAGGACACCCGAGCACCGCCGAGCAGTACTTC.

There are many counts of this clonotype. The chain links TRBV2 to TRBJ2-5; no firm D call. Germline V CDR1 and CDR2: SNHLY, FYNNEI. The length of the CDR3 is 14 residues. The V end lost 4 bases, the J end lost 2 bases, and 11 bases lay between the germline ends. This chain's CDR3 is CASSAWEEQETQYF. DNA of the CDR3: TGTGCCAGCAGTGCCTGGGAAGAACAAGAGACCCAGTACTTC.

As concerns this clonotype: A clone one base away is much larger, so this may be a read error. V usage is TRBV28 and J usage is TRBJ2-6; D unclear. The germline CDR1 and CDR2 sequences are MDHEN and SYDVKM. V gave up 3 bases and J gave up 0 bases, with 15 bases separating them. This CDR3 comprises 18 residues. CDR3 sequence reads: CASSFPEPASSGANVLTF. The CDR3 bases are TGTGCCAGCAGTTTCCCGGAACCTGCAAGCTCTGGGGCCAACGTCCTGACTTTC. Full variable domain (missing parts from reference TRBV28 and TRBJ2-6): DVKVTQSSRYLVKRTGEKVFLECVQDMDHENMFWYRQDPGLGLRLIYFSYDVKMKEKGDIPEGYSVSREKKERFSLILESASTNQTSMYLCASSFPEPASSGANVLTFGAGSRLTVL.

The sample holds a few counts of this clonotype. A single base separates this from a much larger clone, so it may be a read error. The J gene is TRBJ2-3, the V gene TRBV4-1, with a possible D match to TRBD2 (5 bases). The V gene's germline CDR1 is MGHRA and CDR2 YSYEKL. CDR3 length: 13 amino acids. Here the CDR3 reads CAGSQASGDTQYF. The CDR3 nucleotides read TGCGCCGGCAGCCAAGCGAGCGGCGATACGCAGTATTTT.

This clonotype was counted a few times. The rearrangement uses TRBV5-6 and TRBJ2-7; 7 bases map to TRBD1. V was pared by 4 bases and J by 6 bases, with 4 bases of the junction left unmatched. CDR3 length: 12 residues. Per the germline V gene, CDR1 is SGHDT and CDR2 is YYEEEE. CDR3 nucleotides: TGTGCCAGCAGCCCAAACAGGGGCGAGCAGTACTTC. It codes for CASSPNRGEQYF.

The genes are TRBV12-5 and TRBJ2-1, with D possibly being TRBD1 (7 bases). CDR1 is LGHNT, CDR2 FRNRAP, per germline. The V gene lost 2 bases and the J gene lost 9 bases, with 26 bases spanning the gap. The CDR3 has 18 residues. The CDR3 DNA is TGTGCTAGTGGTTTGAGCGGCCATGGGGACTCCCAGGGGGGTGAGCAGTTCTTC. Encoded protein: CASGLSGHGDSQGGEQFF.

This clonotype has ten or more counts. CDR3 amino acids: CASSIGSGSYEQYF. Written as DNA, the CDR3 is TGTGCCAGTAGTATTGGGTCGGGATCCTACGAGCAGTACTTC. This chain uses TRBV19 with TRBJ2-7, with D possibly TRBD2 on 5 matching bases. CDR1 is LNHDA, CDR2 SQIVND, per germline (reference sequence). The CDR3 runs 14 residues. Trimming pared 3 bases from V and 1 base from J, leaving 10 bases between.

The V call is TRBV20-1, the J call TRBJ2-1; no firm D call. Looked up from germline, CDR1 is DFQATT and CDR2 is SNEGSKA (reference sequence). Deletions cut 7 bases from V and 4 bases from J, with 5 bases between. The CDR3 is 10 amino acids. The CDR3 nucleotides read TGCAGTGTAAGGTACAATGAGCAGTTCTTC. It yields the protein CSVRYNEQFF.

A remark on this clonotype: Just one base apart from a much larger clone, this may be a read error. This chain connects TRBV7-9 to TRBJ1-4; no clear D gene. This CDR3 region has 13 residues. Looked up from germline, CDR1 is SEHNR and CDR2 is FQNEAQ (reference sequence). The CDR3 loop reads CASSLSSNEKPFF. CDR3 in DNA: TGTGCCAGCAGCTTGAGCAGTAATGAAAAACCGTTTTTT. Full variable domain (outside the CDR3, taken from reference TRBV7-9 and TRBJ1-4): DTGVSQNPRHKITKRGQNVTFRCDPISEHNRLYWYRQTLGQGPEFLTYFQNEAQLEKSRLLSDRFSAERPKGSFSTLEIQRTEQGDSAMYLCASSLSSNEKPFFGSGTQLSVL.

In regard to this clonotype: The germline gene is not matched at one end of the junction; a read error may be the cause. The V call is TRBV27, the J call TRBJ2-2; D is perhaps TRBD1 (5 bases). This CDR3 has 14 amino acids. Germline V gene lookup returns CDR1 MNHEY and CDR2 SMNVEV (reference sequence). This CDR3 reads CANSFTGNTGELFF. The CDR3, as DNA: TGTGCCAACAGTTTTACAGGGAACACCGGGGAGCTGTTTTTT.

This clonotype came up many times. The chain carries TRBV12-3 or TRBV12-4 and TRBJ2-5; D might be TRBD1 (6 bases). Between the trimmed V and J ends, which lost 5 bases and 1 base, there was a span of 8 bases. The CDR3 is made up of 13 amino acids. CDR3 loop: CASSEDSQETQYF. CDR3 DNA sequence: TGTGCCAGCAGTGAGGACAGCCAAGAGACCCAGTACTTC.

This clonotype was seen many times. This chain links TRBV10-3 with TRBJ1-1; a weak D match, TRBD1 (5 bases). This CDR3 spans 11 amino acids. Per germline, CDR1 ENHRY and CDR2 SYGVKD. Trimming took 6 bases from V and 6 from J, leaving 8 bases between them. CDR3 bases: TGTGCCATCAGCCCAGGGTCTGAAGCTTTCTTT. Encoded protein: CAISPGSEAFF.

This clonotype has ten or more counts. The chain recombines TRBV4-1 with TRBJ2-7; maybe TRBD1 (5 bases). Trimming stripped 1 base from V and 3 bases from J, with 10 bases between. This CDR3 region has 14 residues. Germline-derived CDR1 and CDR2 are MGHRA and YSYEKL. The CDR3 reads CASSQVSQGYEQYF. CDR3 nucleotides: TGCGCCAGCAGCCAAGTTTCCCAGGGCTACGAGCAGTACTTC.

In regard to this clonotype: One base away lies a much larger clone, so this may be a sequencing read error. The chain has TRBV4-1 and TRBJ2-3, with a possible D match to TRBD1 (5 bases). The end of the DNA aligns better with TRBJ1-5, so the J call may be wrong. The CDR3 is 16 amino acids. Germline-derived CDR1 and CDR2 are MGHRA and YSYEKL. The CDR3 DNA reads as TGCGCCAGCAGCCAAGAAGGGCGGGGGTTCACAGATACGCAGCATTTT. Amino acids: CASSQEGRGFTDTQHF.

This clonotype was counted only a few times. The J gene is TRBJ1-3, the V gene TRBV7-9, with D unresolved. In germline, CDR1 is SEHNR, CDR2 FQNEAQ (reference sequence). The CDR3 spans 15 residues. Trimming removed 2 bases from V and 8 bases from J, with 16 bases in between. DNA of the CDR3: TGTGCCAGCAGCTTAAGCCAGGAGGAGGTGTACACCATATATTTT. This codes for CASSLSQEEVYTIYF.

The genes are TRBV7-6 and TRBJ1-2, with 8 positions matching TRBD1. This CDR3 contains 13 residues. The V gene's germline CDR1 is SGHVS and CDR2 FNYEAQ. V lost 4 bases to trimming and J lost 3 bases; unmatched junction nucleotides: 1. This chain's CDR3 is CASSSQGDYGYTF. CDR3 DNA: TGTGCCAGCAGCTCACAGGGGGACTATGGCTACACCTTC.

The table lists this clonotype with many counts. V gene TRBV28 combines with J gene TRBJ1-4, with TRBD1 identical over 8 bases. The CDR3 contains 16 residues. Germline V gene data show CDR1 as MDHEN and CDR2 as SYDVKM. The junction had 12 bases not matched to a gene; V was cut back by 6 bases and J by 6 bases. Written as DNA, the CDR3 is TGTGCCAGCAGAACACCCACAGGGGGATTGGATGAAAAACTGTTTTTT. Its translation is CASRTPTGGLDEKLFF. Full variable domain (missing parts from reference TRBV28 and TRBJ1-4): DVKVTQSSRYLVKRTGEKVFLECVQDMDHENMFWYRQDPGLGLRLIYFSYDVKMKEKGDIPEGYSVSREKKERFSLILESASTNQTSMYLCASRTPTGGLDEKLFFGSGTQLSVL.

On this clonotype itself: This could be a read error, since a much larger clone is one nucleotide away. In this CDR3 the conserved last residue, phenylalanine or tryptophan, is missing, so a read error is likely. This chain uses TRBV2 with TRBJ1-2; 7 bases agree with TRBD1. Germline V lookup: CDR1 SNHLY, CDR2 FYNNEI. The CDR3 extends over 14 amino acids. V dropped 6 bases and J dropped 4; count of bases not matched to a gene: 8. The CDR3 sequence is CASRPWDSLYGYTL. The CDR3 DNA sequence: TGTGCCAGCAGGCCATGGGACAGTCTCTATGGCTACACCCTC.

This clonotype was observed many times. The V gene is TRBV30, the J gene TRBJ2-7; D is uncertain. The CDR3 length is 12 residues. The V gene lost 3 bases and the J gene lost 3 bases, with 9 bases spanning the gap. Per the germline V gene, CDR1 is GTSNPN and CDR2 is SVGIG (reference sequence). CDR3 loop: CAWSAGIYEQYF. The CDR3 coding sequence is TGTGCCTGGAGCGCCGGAATCTACGAGCAGTACTTC. The entire variable domain, with the rest obtained from reference TRBV30 and TRBJ2-7, is as follows: SQTIHQWPATLVQPVGSPLSLECTVEGTSNPNLYWYRQAAGRGLQLLFYSVGIGQISSEVPQNLSASRPQDRQFILSSKKLLLSDSGFYLCAWSAGIYEQYFGPGTRLTVT.

This clonotype was recorded at least ten times. This rearrangement joins TRBV30 to TRBJ1-1; 10 bases map to TRBD1. The germline CDR1 and CDR2 sequences are GTSNPN and SVGIG (reference sequence). The CDR3 totals 13 residues. J gave up 6 bases and V 5 bases, and 6 bases lay outside the gene matches. The CDR3 loop reads CAWGTGAGAEAFF. The CDR3 region has the DNA TGTGCCTGGGGGACAGGGGCTGGCGCTGAAGCTTTCTTT. Filled out from reference TRBV30 and TRBJ1-1, the complete variable domain reads SQTIHQWPATLVQPVGSPLSLECTVEGTSNPNLYWYRQAAGRGLQLLFYSVGIGQISSEVPQNLSASRPQDRQFILSSKKLLLSDSGFYLCAWGTGAGAEAFFGQGTRLTVV.

This clonotype was seen more than once but under ten times. The CDR3 protein is CASSPPRWAGGELFF. CDR3 coding DNA: TGTGCCAGCAGCCCCCCTCGGTGGGCTGGCGGGGAGCTGTTTTTT. The chain employs TRBV5-6 and TRBJ2-2, with D unresolved. V was trimmed by 4 bases and J by 7 bases, leaving 17 bases between them. Germline CDR1 SGHDT, CDR2 YYEEEE. This CDR3 has 15 amino acids.